This T cell receptor beta chain was observed in a study of Ad26.COV2.S vaccination and SARS-CoV-2 variants. Worth noting for this clone: What it binds is not known.

Trimming removed 3 bases at V and 2 bases at J, with 12 bases between. Germline-derived CDR1 and CDR2 are LNHDA and SQIVND (reference sequence). The CDR3 is made up of 15 amino acids. Treatment meaning: roughly 20 received Ad26.COV2.S at low or high dose, single or two shots; about 5 received placebo; per-sample allocation not given. Repertoires come from day 63 after the first vaccine or placebo injection. An adult of 18-55 years in Boston served as donor. Study outcomes and limitations: Participants in the vaccine arm had higher spike-specific TCR breadth; placebo recipients had lower. Total T cell responses were possibly underestimated by TCR breadth and depth analyses.

Produced via immunoSEQ multiplex PCR; TCRdb's table is partial and in-frame only. Counted here are about 370,000 clones, roughly nine tenths occurring once; the ten biggest clones make up approximately 3.7%. The specimen comprised peripheral blood, sampled in a trial of Ad26.COV2.S vaccine versus placebo. This receptor was identified in a person aged 18 to 59 who received the Ad26.COV2.S COVID-19 vaccine or a placebo. V usage is TRBV19 and J usage is TRBJ2-3; D is tentatively TRBD1 or TRBD2 (5 bases each). DNA of the CDR3: TGTGCCAGTAGTATCGAGGGGATTTACACAGATACGCAGTATTTT. Its protein is CASSIEGIYTDTQYF.